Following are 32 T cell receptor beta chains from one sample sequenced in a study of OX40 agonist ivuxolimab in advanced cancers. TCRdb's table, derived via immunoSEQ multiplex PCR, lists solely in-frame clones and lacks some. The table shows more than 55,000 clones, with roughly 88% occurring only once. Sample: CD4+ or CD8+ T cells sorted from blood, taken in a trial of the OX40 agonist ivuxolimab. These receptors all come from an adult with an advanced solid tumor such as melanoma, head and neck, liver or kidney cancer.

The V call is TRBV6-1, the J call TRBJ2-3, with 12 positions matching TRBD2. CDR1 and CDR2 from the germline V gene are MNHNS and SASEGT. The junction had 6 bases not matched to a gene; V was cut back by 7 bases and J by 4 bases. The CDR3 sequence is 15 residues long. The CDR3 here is CASKLAGGLSDTQYF. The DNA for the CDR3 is TGTGCCAGCAAACTAGCGGGGGGACTATCAGATACGCAGTATTTT.

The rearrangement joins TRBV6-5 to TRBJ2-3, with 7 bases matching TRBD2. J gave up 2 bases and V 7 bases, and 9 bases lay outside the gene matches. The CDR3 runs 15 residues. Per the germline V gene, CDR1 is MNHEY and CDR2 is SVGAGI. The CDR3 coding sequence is TGTGCCAGCACTCCCCGGGGGGTGATCACAGATACGCAGTATTTT. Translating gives CASTPRGVITDTQYF.

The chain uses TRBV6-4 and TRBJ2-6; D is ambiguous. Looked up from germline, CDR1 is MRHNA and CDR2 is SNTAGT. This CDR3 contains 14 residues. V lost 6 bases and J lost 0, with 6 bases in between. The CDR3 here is CASSEYSGANVLTF. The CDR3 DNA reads TGTGCCAGCAGCGAATACTCTGGGGCCAACGTCCTGACTTTC.

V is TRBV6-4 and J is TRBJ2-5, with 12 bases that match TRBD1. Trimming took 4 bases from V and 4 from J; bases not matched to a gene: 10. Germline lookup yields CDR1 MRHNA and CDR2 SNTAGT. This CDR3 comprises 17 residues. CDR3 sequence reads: CASSVNFRDRGLETQYF. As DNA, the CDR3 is TGTGCCAGCAGTGTCAACTTCCGGGACAGGGGGCTAGAGACCCAGTACTTC.

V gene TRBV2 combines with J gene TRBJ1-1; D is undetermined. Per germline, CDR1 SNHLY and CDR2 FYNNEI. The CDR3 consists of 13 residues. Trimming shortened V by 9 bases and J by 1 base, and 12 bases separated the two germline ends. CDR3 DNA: TGTGCCAGTAGAATCGGGCGGAACACTGAAGCTTTCTTT. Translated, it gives CASRIGRNTEAFF. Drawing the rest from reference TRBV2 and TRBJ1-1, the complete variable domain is EPEVTQTPSHQVTQMGQEVILRCVPISNHLYFYWYRQILGQKVEFLVSFYNNEISEKSEIFDDQFSVERPDGSNFTLKIRSTKLEDSAMYFCASRIGRNTEAFFGQGTRLTVV.

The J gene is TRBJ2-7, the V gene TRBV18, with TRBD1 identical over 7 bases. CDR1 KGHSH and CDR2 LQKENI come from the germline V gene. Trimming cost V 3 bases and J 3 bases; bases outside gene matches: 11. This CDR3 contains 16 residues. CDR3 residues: CASSPGTAAFHYEQYF. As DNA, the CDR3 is TGTGCCAGCTCACCCGGGACAGCCGCCTTCCACTACGAGCAGTACTTC.

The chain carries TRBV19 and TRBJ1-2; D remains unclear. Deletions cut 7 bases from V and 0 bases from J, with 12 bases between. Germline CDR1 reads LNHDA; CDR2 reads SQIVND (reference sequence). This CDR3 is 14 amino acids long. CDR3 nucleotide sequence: TGTGCCAGTACCCGCTCTTTAGCTAACTATGGCTACACCTTC. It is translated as CASTRSLANYGYTF.

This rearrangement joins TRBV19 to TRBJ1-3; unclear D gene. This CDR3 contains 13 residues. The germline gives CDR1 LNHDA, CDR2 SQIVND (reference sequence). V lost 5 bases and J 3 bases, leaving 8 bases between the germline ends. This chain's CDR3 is CASSGPSGNTIYF. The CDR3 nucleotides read TGTGCCAGTAGTGGACCCAGTGGAAACACCATATATTTT.

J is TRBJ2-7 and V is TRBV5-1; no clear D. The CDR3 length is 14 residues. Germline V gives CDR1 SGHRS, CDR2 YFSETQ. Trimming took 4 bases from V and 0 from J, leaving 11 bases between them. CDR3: CASSGVAGSYEQYF. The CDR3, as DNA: TGCGCCAGCAGCGGCGTGGCAGGCTCCTACGAGCAGTACTTC.

The CDR3 DNA sequence: TGTGCCAGCAGCTTGGGGTGGCCCGAGTACTTC. Residues: CASSLGWPEYF. V is TRBV5-8 and J is TRBJ2-7; D not resolved. The CDR3 runs 11 residues. The germline V and J ends were trimmed by 0 bases and 11 bases, with 9 bases remaining between them. The germline gives CDR1 SGHTS, CDR2 YDEGEE.

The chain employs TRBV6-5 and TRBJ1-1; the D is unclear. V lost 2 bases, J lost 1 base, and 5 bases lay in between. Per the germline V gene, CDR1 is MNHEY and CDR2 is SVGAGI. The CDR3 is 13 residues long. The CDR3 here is CASSYGPNTEAFF. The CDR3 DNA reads TGTGCCAGCAGTTACGGACCGAACACTGAAGCTTTCTTT.

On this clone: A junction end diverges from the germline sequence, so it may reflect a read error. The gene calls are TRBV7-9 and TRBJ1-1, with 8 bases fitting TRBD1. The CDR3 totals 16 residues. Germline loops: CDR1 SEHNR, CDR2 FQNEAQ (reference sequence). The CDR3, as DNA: TGCGCCAGCAGCCGAGGGACAGGTTCGGGGAACACTGAAGCTTTCTTT. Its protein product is CASSRGTGSGNTEAFF.

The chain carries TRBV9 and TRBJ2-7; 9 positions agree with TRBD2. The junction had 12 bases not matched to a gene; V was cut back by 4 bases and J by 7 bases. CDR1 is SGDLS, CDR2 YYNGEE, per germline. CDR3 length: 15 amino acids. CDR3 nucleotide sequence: TGTGCCAGCAGCACCCGGGGTAGCGGGAGTGAGGAGCAGTACTTC. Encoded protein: CASSTRGSGSEEQYF.

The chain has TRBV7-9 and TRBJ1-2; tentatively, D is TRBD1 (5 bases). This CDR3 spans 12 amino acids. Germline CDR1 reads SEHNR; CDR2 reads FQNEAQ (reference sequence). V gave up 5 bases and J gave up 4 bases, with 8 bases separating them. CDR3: CASSTGIYGYTF. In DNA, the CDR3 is TGTGCCAGCAGCACAGGAATCTATGGCTACACCTTC.

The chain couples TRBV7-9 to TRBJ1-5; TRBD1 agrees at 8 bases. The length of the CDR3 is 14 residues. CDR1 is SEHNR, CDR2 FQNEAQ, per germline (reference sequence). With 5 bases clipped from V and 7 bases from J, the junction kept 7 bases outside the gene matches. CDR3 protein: CASSRTGQGQPQHF. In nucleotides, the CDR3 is TGTGCCAGCAGCCGGACAGGGCAAGGCCAGCCCCAGCATTTT.

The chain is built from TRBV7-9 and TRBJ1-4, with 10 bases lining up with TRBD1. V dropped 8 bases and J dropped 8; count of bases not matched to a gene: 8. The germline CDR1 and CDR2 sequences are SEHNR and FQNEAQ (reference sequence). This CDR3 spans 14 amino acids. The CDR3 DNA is TGTGCCAGCTCCCCGGACAGGGGGGACGAAAAACTGTTTTTT. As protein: CASSPDRGDEKLFF.

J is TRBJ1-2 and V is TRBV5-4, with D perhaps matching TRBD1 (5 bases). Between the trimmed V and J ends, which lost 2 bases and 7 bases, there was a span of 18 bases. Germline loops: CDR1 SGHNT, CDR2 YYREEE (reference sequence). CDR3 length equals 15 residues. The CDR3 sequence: CASSFAGTLPLGYTF. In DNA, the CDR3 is TGTGCCAGCAGCTTCGCCGGGACGCTCCCGCTTGGCTACACCTTC.

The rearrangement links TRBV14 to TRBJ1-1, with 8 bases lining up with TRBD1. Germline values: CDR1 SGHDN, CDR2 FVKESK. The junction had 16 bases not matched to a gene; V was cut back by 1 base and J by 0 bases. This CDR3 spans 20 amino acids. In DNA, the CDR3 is TGTGCCAGCAGCCAAGCGGCAGGGGGCAAGTCGTCGCTGATGAACACTGAAGCTTTCTTT. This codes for CASSQAAGGKSSLMNTEAFF.

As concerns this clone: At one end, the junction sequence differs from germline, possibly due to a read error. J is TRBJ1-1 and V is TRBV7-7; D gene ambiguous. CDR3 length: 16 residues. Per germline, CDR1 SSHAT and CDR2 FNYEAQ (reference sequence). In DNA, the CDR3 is TGTGCTAGCAGCTTATTAGGGCAAATGGCGAACACTGAAGCTTTCTTT. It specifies CASSLLGQMANTEAFF.

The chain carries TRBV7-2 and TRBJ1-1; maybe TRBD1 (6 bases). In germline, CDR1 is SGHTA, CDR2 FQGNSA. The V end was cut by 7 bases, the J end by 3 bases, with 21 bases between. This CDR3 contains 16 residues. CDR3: CASIDIGRGRYTEAFF. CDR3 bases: TGTGCCAGCATCGATATCGGGAGGGGGAGGTACACTGAAGCTTTCTTT.

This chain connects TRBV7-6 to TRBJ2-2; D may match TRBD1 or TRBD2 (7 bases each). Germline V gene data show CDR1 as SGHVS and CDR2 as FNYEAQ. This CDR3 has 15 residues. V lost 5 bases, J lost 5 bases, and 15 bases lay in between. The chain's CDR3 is CASSQRQGGTGELFF. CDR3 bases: TGTGCCAGCAGCCAGAGACAGGGAGGGACCGGGGAGCTGTTTTTT.

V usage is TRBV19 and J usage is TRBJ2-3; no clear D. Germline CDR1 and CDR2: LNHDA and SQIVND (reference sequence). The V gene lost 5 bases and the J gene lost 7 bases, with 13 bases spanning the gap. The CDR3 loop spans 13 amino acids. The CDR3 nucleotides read TGTGCCAGTAGTGTTCTCCACTCCTATACGCAGTATTTT. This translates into CASSVLHSYTQYF.

CDR3 in DNA: TGTGCCAGCAGCACCCCTCCCGGGGCACCACTAGCCAAAAACATTCAGTACTTC. It codes for CASSTPPGAPLAKNIQYF. J is TRBJ2-4 and V is TRBV5-6; tentatively, D is TRBD1 or TRBD2 (5 bases each). The CDR3 covers 18 residues. With 4 bases removed from V and 0 bases from J, the gap between germline ends came to 20 bases. Germline CDR1 is SGHDT and CDR2 is YYEEEE.

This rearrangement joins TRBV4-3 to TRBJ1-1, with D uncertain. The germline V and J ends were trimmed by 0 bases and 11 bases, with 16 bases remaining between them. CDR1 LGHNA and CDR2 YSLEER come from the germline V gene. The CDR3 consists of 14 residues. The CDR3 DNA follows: TGCGCCAGCAGCCAAGAGGAAAAATCCCCGGGGGCTTTCTTT. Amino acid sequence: CASSQEEKSPGAFF.

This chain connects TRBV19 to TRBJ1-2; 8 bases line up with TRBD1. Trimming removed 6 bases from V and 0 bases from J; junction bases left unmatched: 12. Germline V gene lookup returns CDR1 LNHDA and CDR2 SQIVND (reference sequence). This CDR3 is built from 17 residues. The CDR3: CASSADREPRTNYGYTF. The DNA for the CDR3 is TGTGCCAGTAGCGCGGACAGGGAACCCCGGACTAACTATGGCTACACCTTC.

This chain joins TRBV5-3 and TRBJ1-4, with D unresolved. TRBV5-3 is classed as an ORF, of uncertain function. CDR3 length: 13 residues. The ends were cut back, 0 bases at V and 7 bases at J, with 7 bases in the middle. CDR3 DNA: TGTGCCAGAAGCTTGGCTCACGGTGAAAAACTGTTTTTT. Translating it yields CARSLAHGEKLFF.

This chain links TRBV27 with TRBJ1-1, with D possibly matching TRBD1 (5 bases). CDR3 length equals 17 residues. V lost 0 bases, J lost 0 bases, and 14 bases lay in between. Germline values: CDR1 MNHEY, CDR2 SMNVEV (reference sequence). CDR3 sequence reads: CASSLSSAGTMNTEAFF. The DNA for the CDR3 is TGTGCCAGCAGTTTATCGTCGGCAGGGACGATGAACACTGAAGCTTTCTTT.

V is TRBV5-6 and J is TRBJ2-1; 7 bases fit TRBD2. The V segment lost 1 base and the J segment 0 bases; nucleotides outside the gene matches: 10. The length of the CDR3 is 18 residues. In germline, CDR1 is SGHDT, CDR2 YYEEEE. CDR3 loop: CASSLNSGPRVSYNEQFF. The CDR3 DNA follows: TGTGCCAGCAGCTTGAATAGCGGGCCAAGGGTCTCCTACAATGAGCAGTTCTTC.

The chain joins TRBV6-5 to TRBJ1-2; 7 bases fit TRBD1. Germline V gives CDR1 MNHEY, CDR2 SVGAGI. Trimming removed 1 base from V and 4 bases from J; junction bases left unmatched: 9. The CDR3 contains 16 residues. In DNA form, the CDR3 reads TGTGCCAGCAGTTACTTTAGGGACAGACCCCTCTATGGCTACACCTTC. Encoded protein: CASSYFRDRPLYGYTF.

In DNA, the CDR3 is TGTGCCTGGACCCCAAGTAGGATAGGAGGAGATACGCAGTATTTT. As protein: CAWTPSRIGGDTQYF. The gene calls are TRBV30 and TRBJ2-3, with D possibly matching TRBD2 (5 bases). Germline V gene sequence: CDR1 GTSNPN, CDR2 SVGIG (reference sequence). V lost 4 bases and J 5 bases, leaving 19 bases between the germline ends. The CDR3 spans 15 residues.

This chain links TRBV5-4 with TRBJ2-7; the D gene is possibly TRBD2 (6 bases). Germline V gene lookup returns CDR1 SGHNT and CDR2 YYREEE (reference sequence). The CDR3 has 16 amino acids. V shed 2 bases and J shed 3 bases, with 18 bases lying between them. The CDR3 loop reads CASSFLGRELLYEQYF. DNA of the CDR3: TGTGCCAGCAGCTTTCTAGGTCGGGAGCTTCTCTACGAGCAGTACTTC.

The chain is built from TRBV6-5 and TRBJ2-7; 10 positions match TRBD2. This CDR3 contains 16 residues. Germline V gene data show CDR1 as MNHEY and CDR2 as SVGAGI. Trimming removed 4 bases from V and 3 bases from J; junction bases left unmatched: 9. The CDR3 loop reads CASSSSLAGRRYEQYF. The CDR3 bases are TGTGCCAGCAGTTCCTCACTAGCGGGACGACGCTACGAGCAGTACTTC.